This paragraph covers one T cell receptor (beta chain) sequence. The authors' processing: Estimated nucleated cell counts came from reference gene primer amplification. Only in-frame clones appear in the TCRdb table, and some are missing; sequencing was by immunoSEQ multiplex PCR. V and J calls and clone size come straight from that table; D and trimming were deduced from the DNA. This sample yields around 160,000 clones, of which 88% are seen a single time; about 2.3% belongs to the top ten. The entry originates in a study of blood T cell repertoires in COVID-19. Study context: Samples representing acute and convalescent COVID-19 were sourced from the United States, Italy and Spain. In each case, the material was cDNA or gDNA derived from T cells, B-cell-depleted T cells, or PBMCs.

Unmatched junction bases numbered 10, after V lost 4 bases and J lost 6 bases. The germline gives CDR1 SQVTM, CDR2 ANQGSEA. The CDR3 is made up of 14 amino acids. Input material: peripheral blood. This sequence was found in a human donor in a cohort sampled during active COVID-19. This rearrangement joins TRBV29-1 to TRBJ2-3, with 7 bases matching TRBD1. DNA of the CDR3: TGCAGCGTTGTACCGGGACAGCTGTCGGATACGCAGTATTTT. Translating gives CSVVPGQLSDTQYF.